This T cell receptor beta chain was sequenced during a study of blood T cells in healthy people across ages. All donors came from Russia, were Caucasian and healthy, and spanned ages roughly 6 to 95. A J-beta primer mix and a sample-barcoded 5' primer were used in a second PCR of roughly 7 to 12 cycles. Each CDR3 protein is one row after TCRdb ran MiXCR on the 5' RACE reads. The data contain approximately 690,000 distinct CDR3 sequences, under 65% of them singletons. The germline gives CDR1 ENHRY, CDR2 SYGVKD. The CDR3 length is 13 residues. The V and J ends lost 0 bases and 4 bases respectively, with 5 bases between them.

The TCR sequence derives from a man aged 55 to 69 in good health. Sample: blood. This sequence joins TRBV10-3 and TRBJ2-3, with no clear D. CDR3 in amino acids: CAISESTSDTQYF. Here the CDR3 DNA reads TGTGCCATCAGTGAGTCGACCTCAGATACGCAGTATTTT.